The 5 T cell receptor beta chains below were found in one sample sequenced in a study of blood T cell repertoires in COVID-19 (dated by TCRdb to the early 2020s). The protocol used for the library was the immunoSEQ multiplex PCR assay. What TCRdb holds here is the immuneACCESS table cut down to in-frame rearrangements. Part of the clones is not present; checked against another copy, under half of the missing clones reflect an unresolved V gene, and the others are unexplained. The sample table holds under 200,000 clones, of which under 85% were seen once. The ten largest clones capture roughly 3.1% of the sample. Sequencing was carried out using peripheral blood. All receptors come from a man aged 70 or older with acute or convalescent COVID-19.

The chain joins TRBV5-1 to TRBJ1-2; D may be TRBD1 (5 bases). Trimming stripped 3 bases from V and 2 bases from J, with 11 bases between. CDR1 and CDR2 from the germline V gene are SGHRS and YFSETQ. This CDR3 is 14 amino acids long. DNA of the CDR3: TGCGCCAGCAGCTCCGGCCCAGGGAACTATGGCTACACCTTC. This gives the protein CASSSGPGNYGYTF.

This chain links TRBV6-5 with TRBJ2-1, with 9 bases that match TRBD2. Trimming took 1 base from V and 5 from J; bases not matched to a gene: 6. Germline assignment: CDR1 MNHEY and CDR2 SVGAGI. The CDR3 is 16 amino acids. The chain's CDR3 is CASSYLAGDPNNEQFF. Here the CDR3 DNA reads TGTGCCAGCAGTTACTTAGCGGGGGACCCGAACAATGAGCAGTTCTTC.

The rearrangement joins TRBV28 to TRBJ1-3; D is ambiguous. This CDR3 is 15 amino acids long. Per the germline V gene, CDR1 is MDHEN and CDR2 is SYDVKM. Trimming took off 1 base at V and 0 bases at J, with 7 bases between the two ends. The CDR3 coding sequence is TGTGCCAGCAGTTTATATCCCGGCTCTGGAAACACCATATATTTT. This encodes CASSLYPGSGNTIYF.

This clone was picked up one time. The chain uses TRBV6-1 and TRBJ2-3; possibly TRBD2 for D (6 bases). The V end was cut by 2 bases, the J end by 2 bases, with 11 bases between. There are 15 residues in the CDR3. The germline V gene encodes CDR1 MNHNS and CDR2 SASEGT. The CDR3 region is CASSESQGLTDTQYF. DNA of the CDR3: TGTGCCAGCAGTGAATCGCAGGGACTCACAGATACGCAGTATTTT.

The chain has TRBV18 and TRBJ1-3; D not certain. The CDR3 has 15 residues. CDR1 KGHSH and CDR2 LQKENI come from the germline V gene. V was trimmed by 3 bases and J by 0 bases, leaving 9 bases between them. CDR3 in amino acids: CASSPTTASGNTIYF. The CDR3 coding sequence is TGTGCCAGCTCACCGACCACAGCCTCTGGAAACACCATATATTTT. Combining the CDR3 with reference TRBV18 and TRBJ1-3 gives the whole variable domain NAGVMQNPRHLVRRRGQEARLRCSPMKGHSHVYWYRQLPEEGLKFMVYLQKENIIDESGMPKERFSAEFPKEGPSILRIQQVVRGDSAAYFCASSPTTASGNTIYFGEGSWLTVV.